These T cell receptor beta chains were read from a single sample in a study of blood T cell repertoires in COVID-19. Here immunoSEQ multiplex PCR was the method, and the copy in TCRdb shows in-frame clones only, minus some. The data show 130,000 to 150,000 clones, 88% seen once. The sample consisted of PBMCs or T cells enriched from blood (not recorded which). The receptors were gathered from a woman aged 25 to 39 with acute COVID-19. Each CDR3 is given with its conserved first and last residue. A D gene is named only where the DNA matches it firmly. A clone size is listed for some rows: how often the clone was seen (once, few, many), or a class if it is expanded.

TRBD2	.	TRBV11-2	TRBJ2-3	CASSPRESTTDTQYF	TGTGCCAGCAGCCCGCGGGAGTCTACCACAGATACGCAGTATTTT
.	.	TRBV19	TRBJ1-1	CASSIGPGVTEAFF	TGTGCCAGTAGTATTGGTCCAGGGGTTACTGAAGCTTTCTTT
TRBD1	.	TRBV28	TRBJ2-7	CASTQGMDRGVYEQYF	TGTGCCAGCACACAAGGGATGGACAGGGGTGTGTACGAGCAGTACTTC
TRBD2	.	TRBV7-2	TRBJ2-3	CASSLASLAGTTDTQYF	TGTGCCAGCAGCTTAGCTTCCCTAGCGGGGACCACAGATACGCAGTATTTT
.	.	TRBV3-1/TRBV3-2	TRBJ2-4	CASSQEAELAKNIQYF	TGTGCCAGCAGCCAAGAGGCGGAGTTAGCCAAAAACATTCAGTACTTC
TRBD2	.	TRBV4-1	TRBJ2-1	CASSQVPQTSARYNEQFF	TGCGCCAGCAGCCAAGTCCCCCAAACTAGCGCGAGGTACAATGAGCAGTTCTTC
.	once	TRBV5-8	TRBJ2-3	CASRPEWRTTDTQYF	TGTGCCAGCCGCCCCGAGTGGAGGACCACAGATACGCAGTATTTT
.	.	TRBV28	TRBJ1-3	CASLDTVEYTIYF	TGTGCCAGTCTGGACACCGTTGAGTACACCATATATTTT
TRBD2	.	TRBV5-1	TRBJ2-7	CASSLVASGSVVYEQYF	TGCGCCAGCAGCTTGGTCGCTAGCGGGAGTGTCGTTTACGAGCAGTACTTC
.	.	TRBV5-6	TRBJ1-2	CASSSQGTYGYTF	TGTGCCAGCAGCAGCCAGGGAACCTATGGCTACACCTTC
TRBD1	.	TRBV28	TRBJ1-2	CASSPGTGGYGYTF	TGTGCCAGCAGTCCCGGGACAGGGGGCTATGGCTACACCTTC
.	many	TRBV19	TRBJ1-2	CASHRGTLYGYTF	TGTGCCAGTCACCGAGGAACTCTCTATGGCTACACCTTC
TRBD1	.	TRBV30	TRBJ2-7	CAWNTGGIYEQYF	TGTGCCTGGAATACAGGGGGCATCTACGAGCAGTACTTC
.	.	TRBV2	TRBJ2-5	CASSESAGQETQYF	TGTGCCAGCAGTGAATCGGCAGGGCAAGAGACCCAGTACTTC
TRBD2	.	TRBV5-5	TRBJ2-2	CASSWTGLATGELFF	TGTGCCAGCAGCTGGACGGGACTAGCGACCGGGGAGCTGTTTTTT
.	.	TRBV4-3	TRBJ2-7	CASSQDPWPGDVVYEQYF	TGCGCCAGCAGCCAAGATCCTTGGCCGGGGGATGTTGTCTACGAGCAGTACTTC
.	.	TRBV10-3	TRBJ1-5	CATQGNGNQPQHF	TGTGCCACGCAGGGAAACGGCAATCAGCCCCAGCATTTT
TRBD1	.	TRBV3-1/TRBV3-2	TRBJ1-5	CASSQGEGGGYQPQHF	TGTGCCAGCAGCCAAGGAGAAGGAGGGGGCTATCAGCCCCAGCATTTT
.	few	TRBV19	TRBJ1-1	CASRTPSGNTEAFF	TGTGCCAGTAGGACACCGAGTGGGAACACTGAAGCTTTCTTT
TRBD1	once	TRBV30	TRBJ1-4	CAWSTRDRAPHEKLFF	TGTGCCTGGAGTACCCGGGACAGGGCCCCTCATGAAAAACTGTTTTTT
.	few	TRBV30	TRBJ2-3	CAWSVHLSDTQYF	TGTGCCTGGAGTGTACACCTTTCAGATACGCAGTATTTT
TRBD1	.	TRBV7-2	TRBJ1-5	CASSLGQGKDQPQHF	TGTGCCAGCAGCCTGGGACAGGGTAAGGATCAGCCCCAGCATTTT
TRBD2	.	TRBV11-2	TRBJ2-1	CASSLPRAGEDNEQFF	TGTGCCAGCAGCTTGCCCCGAGCGGGAGAAGACAATGAGCAGTTCTTC
.	.	TRBV10-3	TRBJ1-2	CATGQLYGYTF	TGTGCCACCGGACAGCTCTATGGCTACACCTTC
TRBD1	.	TRBV19	TRBJ2-7	CASSIQGAAYEQYF	TGTGCCAGTAGTATACAGGGGGCTGCCTACGAGCAGTACTTC
TRBD2	.	TRBV28	TRBJ2-7	CASRGTSVYEQYF	TGTGCCAGCAGAGGGACTAGTGTCTACGAGCAGTACTTC
.	.	TRBV14	TRBJ2-1	CASSRSGSSYNEQFF	TGTGCCAGCAGCAGGAGCGGTAGCTCCTACAATGAGCAGTTCTTC
TRBD2	.	TRBV28	TRBJ2-3	CASSLGASGSPDTQYF	TGTGCCAGCAGTTTAGGGGCTAGCGGGAGCCCAGATACGCAGTATTTT
.	.	TRBV18	TRBJ2-7	CASSQARSYEQYF	TGTGCCAGCTCGCAAGCTCGCTCCTACGAGCAGTACTTC
TRBD1	.	TRBV2	TRBJ1-3	CASSGTGTGNTIYF	TGTGCCAGCAGCGGGACAGGGACTGGAAACACCATATATTTT
.	.	TRBV9	TRBJ2-3	CASSASADTQYF	TGTGCCAGCAGCGCCTCAGCAGATACGCAGTATTTT
TRBD1	.	TRBV6-5	TRBJ2-7	CASAGTGLSYEQYF	TGTGCCAGTGCCGGGACAGGCTTATCCTACGAGCAGTACTTC
.	.	TRBV9	TRBJ2-3	CASSVDHDYNTDTQYF	TGTGCCAGCAGCGTAGATCATGACTACAACACAGATACGCAGTATTTT
TRBD1	.	TRBV10-3	TRBJ1-2	CAISESGQGATDGYTF	TGTGCCATCAGTGAGTCGGGACAGGGGGCCACGGATGGCTACACCTTC
TRBD1	.	TRBV18	TRBJ1-2	CASSPGQGERRYTF	TGTGCCAGCTCACCGGGACAGGGGGAGCGTCGCTACACCTTC
.	once	TRBV5-6	TRBJ2-7	CASLALGDYEQYF	TGTGCCTCCTTAGCGCTGGGCGACTACGAGCAGTACTTC
.	.	TRBV28	TRBJ1-1	CASSDAGAKVGAFF	TGTGCCAGCAGTGATGCAGGGGCGAAGGTTGGAGCTTTCTTT
.	.	TRBV5-6	TRBJ1-5	CASSHNRVRQPQHF	TGTGCCAGCAGTCATAACAGGGTCCGGCAGCCCCAGCATTTT
TRBD1	once	TRBV5-4	TRBJ1-1	CASNSVVGTDNTEAFF	TGTGCCAGCAACTCAGTTGTCGGGACAGACAACACTGAAGCTTTCTTT
.	.	TRBV29-1	TRBJ2-5	CSSLQQETQYF	TGCAGCTCCCTACAGCAAGAGACCCAGTACTTC
.	once	TRBV28	TRBJ2-1	CASSQITRSGNEQFF	TGTGCCAGCAGCCAGATTACTAGATCCGGCAATGAGCAGTTCTTC
.	.	TRBV9	TRBJ2-7	CASSAQVTSYEQYF	TGTGCCAGCAGCGCCCAGGTGACCTCCTACGAGCAGTACTTC
.	.	TRBV28	TRBJ2-2	CASSLSRQSNTGELFF	TGTGCCAGCAGTTTATCTCGACAGTCGAACACCGGGGAGCTGTTTTTT
.	.	TRBV21-1	TRBJ1-1	CASRGRGGNTEAFF	TGTGCCAGCAGAGGGAGGGGGGGGAACACTGAAGCTTTCTTT
TRBD2	.	TRBV5-1	TRBJ2-2	CASSFLAGGRPGELFF	TGCGCCAGCAGCTTCCTAGCGGGAGGAAGACCCGGGGAGCTGTTTTTT
TRBD2	.	TRBV4-3	TRBJ2-7	CASSQDQTSDYEQYF	TGCGCCAGCAGCCAAGACCAGACTAGCGACTACGAGCAGTACTTC
TRBD1	.	TRBV25-1	TRBJ2-2	CASSELVGQGGTGELFF	TGTGCCAGCAGTGAATTGGTCGGACAGGGAGGCACCGGGGAGCTGTTTTTT
TRBD2	.	TRBV10-3	TRBJ2-1	CAIAVERGRGQFF	TGTGCCATCGCCGTCGAACGAGGGAGGGGGCAGTTCTTC
.	.	TRBV6-5	TRBJ1-4	CASRNGQTTNEKLFF	TGTGCCAGCAGAAATGGACAGACAACTAATGAAAAACTGTTTTTT
.	.	TRBV28	TRBJ1-1	CASSLPPSNTEAFF	TGTGCCAGCAGTTTACCCCCTTCGAACACTGAAGCTTTCTTT
.	.	TRBV7-2	TRBJ1-5	CASSGGPGQANQPQHF	TGTGCCAGCAGCGGAGGTCCGGGACAAGCCAATCAGCCCCAGCATTTT